A single TCR beta chain is shown here with its context. Other DNA sequences in this sample translate to the same CDR3. This entry belongs to a study of shared clonotypes between healthy human individuals. Looking at the study overall: The donor pool was made up of a couple of women and three men aged 18 to 49.

Clones were sequenced by immunoSEQ multiplex PCR, and TCRdb holds only the in-frame ones, with some missing. The sample yields a few million clones, approximately 95% seen once. The germline V gene encodes CDR1 SEHNR and CDR2 FQNEAQ (reference sequence). This CDR3 is 13 amino acids long. The V gene lost 7 bases and the J gene lost 1 base, with 11 bases spanning the gap. Sequenced input: naive CD4+ T cells from PBMCs. Subset here: CD45RA+ positively selected. The sequence was obtained from a man between 18 and 29 years old in good health. Some clones in this sample may be carry-over from other donors' samples. This chain joins TRBV7-9 and TRBJ2-7; D is possibly TRBD1 (6 bases). The CDR3 is CASNRDTSYEQYF. The DNA for the CDR3 is TGTGCCAGCAACCGGGACACGTCCTACGAGCAGTACTTC.